This T cell receptor beta chain was captured by sequencing in a study of blood T cell repertoires in COVID-19. About the research overall: There were acute and convalescent COVID-19 samples, and they came from the United States, Italy and Spain.

Authors' methods: Counts of nucleated cells, estimated from reference gene primer amplification, were obtained. The data were produced by immunoSEQ multiplex PCR, yet TCRdb's version contains in-frame clones alone and is incomplete. The V and J calls and clone size come from that table; D and trimming were worked out from the DNA. Of 70,000 to 95,000 clones listed, around four fifths were seen once; the top ten hold approximately 15%. The V gene's germline CDR1 is KGHSY and CDR2 FQNENV. V was cut by 1 base and J by 8 bases, with 5 bases left in between. The CDR3 spans 11 residues. The sample taken for sequencing was peripheral blood. The clonotype was recovered from a human donor in a cohort sampled during active COVID-19. The chain carries TRBV16 and TRBJ1-2; D ambiguous. CDR3 coding DNA: TGTGCCAGCAGCCAATACCGGGGCTACACCTTC. Its protein product is CASSQYRGYTF.